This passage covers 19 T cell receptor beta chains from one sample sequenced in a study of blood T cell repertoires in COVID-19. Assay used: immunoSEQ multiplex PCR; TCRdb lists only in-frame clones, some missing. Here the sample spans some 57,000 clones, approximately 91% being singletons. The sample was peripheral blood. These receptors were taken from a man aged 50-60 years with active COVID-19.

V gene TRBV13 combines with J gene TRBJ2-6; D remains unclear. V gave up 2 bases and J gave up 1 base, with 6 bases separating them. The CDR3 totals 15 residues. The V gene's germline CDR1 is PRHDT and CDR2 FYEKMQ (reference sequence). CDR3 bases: TGTGCCAGCAGCTTATTCTCTTCTGGGGCCAACGTCCTGACTTTC. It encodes CASSLFSSGANVLTF.

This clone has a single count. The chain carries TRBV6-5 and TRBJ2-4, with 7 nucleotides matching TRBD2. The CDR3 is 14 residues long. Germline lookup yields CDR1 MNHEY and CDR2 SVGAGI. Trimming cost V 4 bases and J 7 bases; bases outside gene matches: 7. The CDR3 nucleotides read TGTGCCAGCAGTTCGGGAGGAGGAAGGAACATTCAGTACTTC. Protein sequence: CASSSGGGRNIQYF.

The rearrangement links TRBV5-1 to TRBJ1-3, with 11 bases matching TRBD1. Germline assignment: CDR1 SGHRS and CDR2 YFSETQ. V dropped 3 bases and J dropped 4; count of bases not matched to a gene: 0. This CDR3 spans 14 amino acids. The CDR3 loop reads CASSWDRGGNTIYF. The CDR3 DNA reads TGCGCCAGCAGCTGGGACAGGGGGGGAAACACCATATATTTT. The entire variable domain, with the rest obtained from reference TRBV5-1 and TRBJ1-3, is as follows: KAGVTQTPRYLIKTRGQQVTLSCSPISGHRSVSWYQQTPGQGLQFLFEYFSETQRNKGNFPGRFSGRQFSNSRSEMNVSTLELGDSALYLCASSWDRGGNTIYFGEGSWLTVV.

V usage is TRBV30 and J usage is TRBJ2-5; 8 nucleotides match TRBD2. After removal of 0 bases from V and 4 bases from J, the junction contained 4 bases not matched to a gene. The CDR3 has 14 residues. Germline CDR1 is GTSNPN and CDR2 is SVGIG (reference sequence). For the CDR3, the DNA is TGTGCCTGGAGTGTGGGCGGGGGGACAGAGACCCAGTACTTC. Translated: CAWSVGGGTETQYF.

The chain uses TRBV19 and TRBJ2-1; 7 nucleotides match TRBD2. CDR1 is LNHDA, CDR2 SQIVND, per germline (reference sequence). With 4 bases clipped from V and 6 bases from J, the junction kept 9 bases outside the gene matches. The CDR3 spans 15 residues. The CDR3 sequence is CASSTQGLTSNEQFF. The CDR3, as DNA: TGTGCCAGTAGTACCCAGGGACTAACTTCCAATGAGCAGTTCTTC.

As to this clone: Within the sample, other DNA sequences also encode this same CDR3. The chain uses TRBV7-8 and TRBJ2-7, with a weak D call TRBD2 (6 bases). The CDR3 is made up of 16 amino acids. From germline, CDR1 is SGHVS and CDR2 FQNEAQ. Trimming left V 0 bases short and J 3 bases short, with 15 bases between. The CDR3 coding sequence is TGTGCCAGCAGCTTAGCGAGGCCTAGCGAGAGCTACGAGCAGTACTTC. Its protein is CASSLARPSESYEQYF.

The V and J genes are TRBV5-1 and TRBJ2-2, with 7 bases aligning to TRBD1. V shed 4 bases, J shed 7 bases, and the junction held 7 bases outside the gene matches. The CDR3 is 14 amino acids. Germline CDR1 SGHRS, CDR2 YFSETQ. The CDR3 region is CASSLDRDGGELFF. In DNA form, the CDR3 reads TGCGCCAGCAGCCTCGACAGGGACGGCGGGGAGCTGTTTTTT.

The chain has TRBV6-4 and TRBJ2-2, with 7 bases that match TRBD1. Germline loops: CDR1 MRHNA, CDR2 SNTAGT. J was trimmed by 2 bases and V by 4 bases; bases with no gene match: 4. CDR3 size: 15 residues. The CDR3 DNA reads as TGTGCCAGCAGTGTGGGGACAGATAACACCGGGGAGCTGTTTTTT. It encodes CASSVGTDNTGELFF.

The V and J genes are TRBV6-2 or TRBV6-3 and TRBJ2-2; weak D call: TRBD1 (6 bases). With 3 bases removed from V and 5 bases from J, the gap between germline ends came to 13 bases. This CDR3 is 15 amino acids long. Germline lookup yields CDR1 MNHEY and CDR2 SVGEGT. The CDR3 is CASSYGDRITGELFF. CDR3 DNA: TGTGCCAGCAGTTATGGAGACAGGATTACCGGGGAGCTGTTTTTT.

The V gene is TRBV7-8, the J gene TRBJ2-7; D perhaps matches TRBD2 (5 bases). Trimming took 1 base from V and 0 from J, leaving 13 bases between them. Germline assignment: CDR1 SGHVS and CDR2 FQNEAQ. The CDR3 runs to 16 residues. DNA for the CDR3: TGTGCCAGCAGCTTAGTAGCTAGCCTGAGCTCCTACGAGCAGTACTTC. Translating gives CASSLVASLSSYEQYF.

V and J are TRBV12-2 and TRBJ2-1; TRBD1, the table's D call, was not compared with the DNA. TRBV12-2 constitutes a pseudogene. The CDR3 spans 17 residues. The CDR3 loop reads CASRLAPGQGTAYEQFF. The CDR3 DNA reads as TGTGCAAGTCGCTTAGCTCCGGGACAGGGGACAGCCTATGAGCAGTTCTTC.

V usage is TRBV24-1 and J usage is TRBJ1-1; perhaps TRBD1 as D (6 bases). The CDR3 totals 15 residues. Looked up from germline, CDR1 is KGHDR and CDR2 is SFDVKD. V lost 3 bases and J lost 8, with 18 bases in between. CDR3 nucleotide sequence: TGTGCCACCAGTGATGGGGTAATGACAGGCGGAGAAGCTTTCTTT. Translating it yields CATSDGVMTGGEAFF.

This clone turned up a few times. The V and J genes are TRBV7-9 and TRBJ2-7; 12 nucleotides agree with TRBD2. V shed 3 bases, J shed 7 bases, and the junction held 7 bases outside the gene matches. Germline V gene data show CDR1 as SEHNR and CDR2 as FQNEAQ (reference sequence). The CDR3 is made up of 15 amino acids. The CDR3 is CASSFLAGGPGEQYF. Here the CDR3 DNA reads TGTGCCAGCAGCTTCCTAGCGGGGGGGCCAGGTGAGCAGTACTTC.

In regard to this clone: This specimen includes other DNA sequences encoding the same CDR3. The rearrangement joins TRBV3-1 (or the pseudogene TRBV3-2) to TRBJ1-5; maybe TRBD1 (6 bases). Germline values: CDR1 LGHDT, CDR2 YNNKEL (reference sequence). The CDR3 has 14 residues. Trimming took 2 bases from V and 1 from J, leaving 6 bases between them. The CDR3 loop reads CASSQRGSNQPQHF. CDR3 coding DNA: TGTGCCAGCAGCCAAAGGGGGAGCAATCAGCCCCAGCATTTT.

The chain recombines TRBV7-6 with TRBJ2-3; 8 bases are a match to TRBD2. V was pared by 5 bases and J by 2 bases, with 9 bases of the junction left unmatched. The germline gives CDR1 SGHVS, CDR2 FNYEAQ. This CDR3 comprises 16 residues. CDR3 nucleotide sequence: TGTGCCAGCAGCGAGGGCGCGGGAGGACCCACAGATACGCAGTATTTT. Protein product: CASSEGAGGPTDTQYF.

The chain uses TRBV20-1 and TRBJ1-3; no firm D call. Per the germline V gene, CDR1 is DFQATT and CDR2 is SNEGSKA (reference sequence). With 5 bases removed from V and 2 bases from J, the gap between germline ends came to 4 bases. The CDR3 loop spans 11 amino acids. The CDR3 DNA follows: TGCAGTGCTCCGGCTGGAAACACCATATATTTT. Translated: CSAPAGNTIYF.

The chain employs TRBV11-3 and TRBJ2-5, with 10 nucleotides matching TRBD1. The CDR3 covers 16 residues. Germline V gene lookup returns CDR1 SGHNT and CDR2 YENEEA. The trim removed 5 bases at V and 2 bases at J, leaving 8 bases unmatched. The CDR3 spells CASSQGQGVGQETQYF. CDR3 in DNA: TGTGCCAGCAGCCAAGGACAGGGGGTGGGTCAAGAGACCCAGTACTTC.

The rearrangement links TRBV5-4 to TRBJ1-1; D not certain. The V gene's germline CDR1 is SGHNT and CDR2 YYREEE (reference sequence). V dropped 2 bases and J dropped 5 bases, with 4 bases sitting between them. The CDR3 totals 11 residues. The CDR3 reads CASSFQTEAFF. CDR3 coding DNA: TGTGCCAGCAGCTTCCAGACTGAAGCTTTCTTT.

This CDR3 is CASSEDRRNTEAFF. In DNA, the CDR3 is TGTGCCAGCAGCGAGGACAGGAGAAACACTGAAGCTTTCTTT. The V call is TRBV7-9, the J call TRBJ1-1, with 7 bases that match TRBD1. J was trimmed by 2 bases and V by 5 bases; bases with no gene match: 5. This CDR3 has 14 amino acids. The germline V gene has CDR1 SEHNR and CDR2 FQNEAQ (reference sequence).